The next 21 T cell receptor beta chains were all read from a single sample in a study of graft-versus-host responses after intestinal transplantation. TCRdb's table, derived via immunoSEQ multiplex PCR, lists solely in-frame clones and lacks some. Of nearly 100,000 clones listed, more than 80% were seen once; the top ten hold approximately 16%. Material: PBMCs, obtained roughly 450 days after intestinal transplant. These receptors were obtained from a human patient who received an intestinal transplant, so some T cells may come from the graft donor.

This clone was detected once. This sequence joins TRBV19 and TRBJ1-1; 9 nucleotides align to TRBD1. The CDR3 sequence is 17 residues long. Per germline, CDR1 LNHDA and CDR2 SQIVND (reference sequence). Trimming cost V 3 bases and J 0 bases; bases outside gene matches: 8. The CDR3 spells CASSIPTGGPMNTEAFF. DNA of the CDR3: TGTGCCAGTAGTATCCCCACAGGGGGCCCAATGAACACTGAAGCTTTCTTT.

The chain has TRBV9 and TRBJ1-5; TRBD1 might be the D (6 bases). Germline CDR1 and CDR2: SGDLS and YYNGEE. V shed 1 base and J shed 0 bases, with 20 bases lying between them. The CDR3 spans 19 residues. In DNA form, the CDR3 reads TGTGCCAGCAGCGTAAGGCCCCCCTCGGACAGACCTAGCAATCAGCCCCAGCATTTT. This gives the protein CASSVRPPSDRPSNQPQHF.

J is TRBJ1-5 and V is TRBV28; no firm D call. V lost 5 bases and J lost 7, with 21 bases in between. This CDR3 spans 16 amino acids. Germline lookup yields CDR1 MDHEN and CDR2 SYDVKM. The CDR3 loop reads CASSALPGREEQPQHF. The CDR3 coding sequence is TGTGCCAGCAGTGCACTCCCCGGGAGGGAGGAGCAGCCCCAGCATTTT.

In the case of this clone: The same CDR3 can be traced to other DNA sequences in this sample. The chain couples TRBV20-1 to TRBJ1-1; D call uncertain. Germline V lookup: CDR1 DFQATT, CDR2 SNEGSKA (reference sequence). V was shortened by 3 bases and J by 0 bases, with 2 bases between the two germline ends. The CDR3 is made up of 11 amino acids. DNA of the CDR3: TGCAGTGCTAGTCTGAACACTGAAGCTTTCTTT. This codes for CSASLNTEAFF.

J is TRBJ1-6 and V is TRBV4-1; TRBD1 agrees at 8 bases. The V and J ends lost 3 bases and 8 bases, in that order; junction bases with no gene match: 3. Germline loops: CDR1 MGHRA, CDR2 YSYEKL. This CDR3 region has 14 residues. The CDR3 is CASSHQTGDSPLHF. CDR3 nucleotides: TGCGCCAGCAGCCACCAGACAGGGGATTCACCCCTCCACTTT.

In regard to this clone: This specimen includes other DNA sequences encoding the same CDR3. Written as DNA, the CDR3 is TGTGCCAGCAGTTACAACGGGCCGAACACTGAAGCTTTCTTT. This codes for CASSYNGPNTEAFF. This chain uses TRBV6-6 with TRBJ1-1, with D uncertain. Per the germline V gene, CDR1 is MNHNY and CDR2 is SVGAGI (reference sequence). The CDR3 sequence is 14 residues long. V was trimmed by 2 bases and J by 1 base, leaving 8 bases between them.

In its sample, this clone was seen a few times. The chain carries TRBV2 and TRBJ2-7, with D perhaps assigned TRBD1 or TRBD2 (5 bases each). Germline CDR1 and CDR2: SNHLY and FYNNEI. Trimming took off 4 bases at V and 5 bases at J, with 18 bases between the two ends. CDR3 length: 15 amino acids. The CDR3 DNA reads TGTGCCAGCAGTGTCCCCCGGGGCCGAAATCACGAGCAGTACTTC. This codes for CASSVPRGRNHEQYF.

V usage is TRBV10-3 and J usage is TRBJ2-7; tentatively, D is TRBD2 (5 bases). Germline CDR1 is ENHRY and CDR2 is SYGVKD. The CDR3 length is 11 residues. Trimming removed 11 bases at V and 4 bases at J, with 12 bases between. CDR3 residues: CAASEGYEQYF. The DNA for the CDR3 is TGTGCCGCGTCCGAGGGTTACGAGCAGTACTTC.

The chain couples TRBV10-2 to TRBJ2-1; no reliable D call. The CDR3 loop spans 13 amino acids. V was cut by 4 bases and J by 6 bases, with 10 bases left in between. Germline CDR1 reads WSHSY; CDR2 reads SAAADI. The CDR3 DNA reads as TGCGCCAGCAGTGTAGCCGACGTCAATGAGCAGTTCTTC. Translation gives CASSVADVNEQFF.

This chain connects TRBV19 to TRBJ1-2; tentative D call: TRBD1 (5 bases). Germline values: CDR1 LNHDA, CDR2 SQIVND (reference sequence). The CDR3 loop spans 17 amino acids. The V end was cut by 3 bases, the J end by 0 bases, with 17 bases between. CDR3 sequence reads: CASSILGRTKANYGYTF. DNA of the CDR3: TGTGCCAGTAGTATCTTAGGGCGGACAAAAGCTAACTATGGCTACACCTTC.

This clone was counted between two and nine times. The genes are TRBV9 and TRBJ1-1; D unresolved. V was pared by 4 bases and J by 1 base, with 8 bases between. The V gene's germline CDR1 is SGDLS and CDR2 YYNGEE. The CDR3 length is 13 residues. In DNA, the CDR3 is TGTGCCAGCAGCTTAACACAGAACACTGAAGCTTTCTTT. Residues: CASSLTQNTEAFF.

This clone has a single count. J is TRBJ1-3 and V is TRBV2, with D unclear. This CDR3 has 13 amino acids. Germline CDR1 and CDR2: SNHLY and FYNNEI. Trimming stripped 8 bases from V and 0 bases from J, with 8 bases between. CDR3 in DNA: TGTGCCAGCCAGGTTTTCTCTGGAAACACCATATATTTT. This encodes CASQVFSGNTIYF.

The chain combines TRBV27 with TRBJ1-6; D gene unclear. CDR3 length equals 16 residues. Germline assignment: CDR1 MNHEY and CDR2 SMNVEV (reference sequence). V was shortened by 4 bases and J by 9 bases, with 19 bases between the two germline ends. Here the CDR3 reads CASSYGMALWGSPLHF. DNA of the CDR3: TGTGCCAGCAGTTATGGGATGGCCCTTTGGGGTTCACCCCTCCACTTT.

The genes are TRBV2 and TRBJ1-6; possible D gene TRBD1, 6 bases. This CDR3 contains 15 residues. The ends were cut back, 3 bases at V and 6 bases at J, with 12 bases in the middle. The germline CDR1 and CDR2 sequences are SNHLY and FYNNEI. The CDR3 here is CASSEGAEPNSPLHF. The CDR3 region has the DNA TGTGCCAGCAGTGAGGGGGCCGAACCTAATTCACCCCTCCACTTT.

The chain uses TRBV11-1 and TRBJ2-7; tentative D call: TRBD2 (5 bases). The CDR3 is 13 amino acids. V was cut by 5 bases and J by 2 bases, with 10 bases left in between. Germline CDR1 and CDR2: SGHAT and FQDESV (reference sequence). The CDR3 DNA is TGTGCCAGCAGCCCCGCCGGGACCTACGAGCAGTACTTC. It encodes CASSPAGTYEQYF. Full variable domain (rest looked up from reference TRBV11-1 and TRBJ2-7): EAEVAQSPRYKITEKSQAVAFWCDPISGHATLYWYRQILGQGPELLVQFQDESVVDDSQLPKDRFSAERLKGVDSTLKIQPAELGDSAMYLCASSPAGTYEQYFGPGTRLTVT.

This sequence joins TRBV5-4 and TRBJ2-3; D is possibly TRBD2 (5 bases). Germline loops: CDR1 SGHNT, CDR2 YYREEE (reference sequence). CDR3 length: 13 amino acids. V was cut by 2 bases and J by 4 bases, with 8 bases left in between. CDR3 amino acids: CASSLRGPDTQYF. The CDR3 region has the DNA TGTGCCAGCAGCTTAAGAGGGCCAGATACGCAGTATTTT.

The V and J genes are TRBV6-4 and TRBJ2-3; weak D call: TRBD2 (5 bases). CDR1 and CDR2 from the germline V gene are MRHNA and SNTAGT. Deletions cut 3 bases from V and 1 base from J, with 14 bases between. This CDR3 has 16 residues. The CDR3 bases are TGTGCCAGCAGTGAGGGGAGAAACCCAGGCACAGATACGCAGTATTTT. Residues: CASSEGRNPGTDTQYF.

The chain uses TRBV13 and TRBJ2-5, with D perhaps matching TRBD2 (7 bases). Trimming left V 1 base short and J 4 bases short, with 19 bases between. Germline V CDR1 and CDR2: PRHDT, FYEKMQ (reference sequence). The CDR3 contains 17 residues. CDR3 nucleotides: TGTGCCAGCAGCTTAGAGGGGGGGCGGACGAGCGGAGAGACCCAGTACTTC. Translation gives CASSLEGGRTSGETQYF.

This clone was found a few times. The chain employs TRBV2 and TRBJ1-1; D perhaps matches TRBD1 (5 bases). The germline V gene encodes CDR1 SNHLY and CDR2 FYNNEI. This CDR3 has 14 residues. Trimming took off 3 bases at V and 1 base at J, with 9 bases between the two ends. CDR3 in DNA: TGTGCCAGCAGTGAGGGCAGGGCGAACACTGAAGCTTTCTTT. This codes for CASSEGRANTEAFF.

The V call is TRBV2, the J call TRBJ1-5; maybe TRBD1 (5 bases). Trimming took off 8 bases at V and 6 bases at J, with 14 bases between the two ends. The CDR3 runs 13 residues. The V gene's germline CDR1 is SNHLY and CDR2 FYNNEI. This chain's CDR3 is CASRQLLTQPQHF. The CDR3 nucleotides read TGTGCCAGCCGACAGCTGTTGACTCAGCCCCAGCATTTT. Together with reference TRBV2 and TRBJ1-5, the CDR3 gives the full variable domain: EPEVTQTPSHQVTQMGQEVILRCVPISNHLYFYWYRQILGQKVEFLVSFYNNEISEKSEIFDDQFSVERPDGSNFTLKIRSTKLEDSAMYFCASRQLLTQPQHFGDGTRLSIL.

The chain has TRBV10-3 and TRBJ1-2; 10 nucleotides match TRBD1. The trim removed 7 bases at V and 8 bases at J, leaving 13 bases unmatched. Germline V CDR1 and CDR2: ENHRY, SYGVKD. This CDR3 contains 15 residues. In DNA form, the CDR3 reads TGTGCCATCACTGGGGGGACAGGGGAGTTGGGCGGCTACACCTTC. The encoded protein is CAITGGTGELGGYTF.